This TCR beta chain stems from a study of T cells in Graves' hyperthyroidism and ophthalmopathy. Concerning this clonotype itself: Antigen: not known.

Pregnant or lactating patients were excluded, as were those with uncontrolled infection or other autoimmune disease. Per germline, CDR1 SNHLY and CDR2 FYNNEI. V dropped 4 bases and J dropped 0 bases, with 13 bases sitting between them. The CDR3 loop spans 16 amino acids. The source material, RNA transcripts, was used to amplify TCR beta CDR3 regions. Researchers ran a first-round RT-PCR on the TCR CDR3 using the HTBI primer set. TCRdb processed the multiplex PCR reads anew with MiXCR; each CDR3 protein has one entry. The profile covers 500,000 to 650,000 distinct CDR3 sequences, with about 45% appearing a single time and roughly 45% taken by the ten largest. Overall study findings and caveats: Researchers found most expanded thyroid clonotypes above 0.001 in blood as well.

What was sequenced was peripheral blood or thyroid tissue (not recorded which). The chain links TRBV2 to TRBJ1-3, with a possible D match to TRBD1 (6 bases). The TCR comes from an adult woman with Graves' disease, either hyperthyroidism or ophthalmopathy (not recorded which). The CDR3 DNA is TGTGCCAGCAGTGCCGGACAGCCCATCTCTGGAAACACCATATATTTT. It specifies CASSAGQPISGNTIYF. The complete variable domain, with remaining parts taken from reference TRBV2 and TRBJ1-3, reads EPEVTQTPSHQVTQMGQEVILRCVPISNHLYFYWYRQILGQKVEFLVSFYNNEISEKSEIFDDQFSVERPDGSNFTLKIRSTKLEDSAMYFCASSAGQPISGNTIYFGEGSWLTVV.